These 6 T cell receptor beta chains were all obtained from the same sample, sequenced in a study of T cell responses to AZD1222 COVID-19 vaccine. Sequenced by immunoSEQ multiplex PCR; TCRdb stores in-frame clones only, minus some. The data hold around 99,000 clones, with roughly nine tenths observed a single time. The source was peripheral blood, collected 28 days after the second AZD1222 dose. The receptors originated from an adult who received the AZD1222 COVID-19 vaccine.

The gene calls are TRBV7-8 and TRBJ1-2, with TRBD1 identical over 10 bases. The CDR3 sequence is 14 residues long. The germline gives CDR1 SGHVS, CDR2 FQNEAQ. V shed 4 bases, J shed 6 bases, and the junction held 5 bases outside the gene matches. The CDR3 bases are TGTGCCAGCAGCTCAGGACAGGGGGGGCATGGCTACACCTTC. The encoded protein is CASSSGQGGHGYTF. The full variable domain, in which reference TRBV7-8 and TRBJ1-2 provide the parts outside the CDR3, is GAGVSQSPRYKVAKRGQDVALRCDPISGHVSLFWYQQALGQGPEFLTYFQNEAQLDKSGLPSDRFFAERPEGSVSTLKIQRTQQEDSAVYLCASSSGQGGHGYTFGSGTRLTVV.

The rearrangement uses TRBV2 and TRBJ1-1; D is undetermined. The germline CDR1 and CDR2 sequences are SNHLY and FYNNEI. The CDR3 is 10 residues long. The ends were cut back, 3 bases at V and 9 bases at J, with 5 bases in the middle. CDR3 DNA: TGTGCCAGCAGTGAGAATAAAGCTTTCTTT. It translates to CASSENKAFF. Drawing the rest from reference TRBV2 and TRBJ1-1, the complete variable domain is EPEVTQTPSHQVTQMGQEVILRCVPISNHLYFYWYRQILGQKVEFLVSFYNNEISEKSEIFDDQFSVERPDGSNFTLKIRSTKLEDSAMYFCASSENKAFFGQGTRLTVV.

The rearrangement joins TRBV10-3 to TRBJ1-6; TRBD1 matches at 7 bases. The V segment lost 0 bases and the J segment 11 bases; nucleotides outside the gene matches: 4. Germline CDR1 is ENHRY and CDR2 is SYGVKD. This CDR3 has 14 amino acids. This CDR3 reads CAISESGQQTPLHF. Here the CDR3 DNA reads TGTGCCATCAGTGAGTCGGGACAGCAAACACCCCTCCACTTT.

The V call is TRBV7-9, the J call TRBJ2-7; 8 nucleotides agree with TRBD1. This CDR3 has 15 amino acids. CDR1 is SEHNR and CDR2 is FQNEAQ in the germline V gene (reference sequence). J gave up 0 bases and V 4 bases, and 5 bases lay outside the gene matches. The CDR3 DNA reads TGTGCCAGCAGCTCACCACAGGGGGGCTCCTACGAGCAGTACTTC. This sequence encodes CASSSPQGGSYEQYF.

The genes are TRBV11-2 and TRBJ1-1; no definite D call. CDR1 and CDR2 (germline): SGHAT, FQNNGV. The CDR3 has 14 amino acids. Trimming removed 3 bases from V and 0 bases from J, with 8 bases in between. In DNA form, the CDR3 reads TGTGCCAGCAGCTTCGGACCGATGAACACTGAAGCTTTCTTT. Amino acid sequence: CASSFGPMNTEAFF.

V and J are TRBV5-6 and TRBJ2-1; 8 bases are shared with TRBD1. J lost 10 bases, V lost 0 bases, and 3 bases had no gene match. Germline V gene data show CDR1 as SGHDT and CDR2 as YYEEEE. CDR3 size: 13 residues. CDR3 sequence: CASSLVRTGEQFF. In nucleotides, the CDR3 is TGTGCCAGCAGCTTGGTTCGGACAGGGGAGCAGTTCTTC.